This T cell receptor (beta chain) appears in the sequencing data of a study of blood T cell repertoires in COVID-19. Turning to the study itself: PBMCs, B-cell-depleted T cells, or T cells were the source of the cDNA or gDNA that made up the material.

Repertoires were generated with immunoSEQ multiplex PCR, while TCRdb's copy carries only in-frame clones and drops some. The sample lists 300,000 to 400,000 clones; approximately 90% were seen once. The receptor comes from a woman in her twenties or thirties who had been exposed to COVID-19. What was sequenced was PBMCs or T cells enriched from blood (not recorded which).

The CDR3 DNA is TGTGCCAGCAGCCAAGCAGCGGGGGGGGGCCCGGAGACCCAGTACTTC. It yields the protein CASSQAAGGGPETQYF. The rearrangement links TRBV4-2 to TRBJ2-5; TRBD2 aligns across 10 bases. Germline V lookup: CDR1 LGHNA, CDR2 YNFKEQ. The CDR3 is made up of 16 amino acids. V shed 1 base, J shed 5 bases, and the junction held 7 bases outside the gene matches.